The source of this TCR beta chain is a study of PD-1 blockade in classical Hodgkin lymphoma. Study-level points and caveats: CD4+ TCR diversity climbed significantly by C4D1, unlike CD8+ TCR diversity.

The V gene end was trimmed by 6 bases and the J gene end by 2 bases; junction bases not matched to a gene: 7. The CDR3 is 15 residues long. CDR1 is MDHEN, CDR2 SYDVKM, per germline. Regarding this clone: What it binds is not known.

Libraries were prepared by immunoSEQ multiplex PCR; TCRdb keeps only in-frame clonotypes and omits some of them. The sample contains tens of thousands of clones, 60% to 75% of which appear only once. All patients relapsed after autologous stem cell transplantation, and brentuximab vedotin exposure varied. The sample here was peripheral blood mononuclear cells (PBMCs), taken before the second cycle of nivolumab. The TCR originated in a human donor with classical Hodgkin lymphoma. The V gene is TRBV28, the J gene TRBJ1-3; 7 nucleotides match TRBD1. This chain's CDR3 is CASRRTGVAGNTIYF. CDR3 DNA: TGTGCCAGCAGAAGGACAGGCGTAGCTGGAAACACCATATATTTT.